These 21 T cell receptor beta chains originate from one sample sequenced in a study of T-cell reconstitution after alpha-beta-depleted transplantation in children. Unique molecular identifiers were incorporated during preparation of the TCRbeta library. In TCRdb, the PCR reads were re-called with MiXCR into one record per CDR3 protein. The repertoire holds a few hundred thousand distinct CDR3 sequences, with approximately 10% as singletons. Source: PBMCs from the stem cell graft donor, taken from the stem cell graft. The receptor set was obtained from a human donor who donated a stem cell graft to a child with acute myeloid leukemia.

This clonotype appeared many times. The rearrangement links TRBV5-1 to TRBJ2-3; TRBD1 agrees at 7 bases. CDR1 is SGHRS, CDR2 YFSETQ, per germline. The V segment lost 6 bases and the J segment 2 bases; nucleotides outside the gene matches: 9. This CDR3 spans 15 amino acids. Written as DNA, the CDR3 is TGCGCCAGCACCTCCGGGACAGAGCCCACAGATACGCAGTATTTT. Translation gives CASTSGTEPTDTQYF.

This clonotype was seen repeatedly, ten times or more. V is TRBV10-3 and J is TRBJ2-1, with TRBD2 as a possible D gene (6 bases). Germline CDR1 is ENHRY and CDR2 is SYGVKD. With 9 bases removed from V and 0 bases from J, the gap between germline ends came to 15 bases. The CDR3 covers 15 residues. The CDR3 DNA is TGTGCCATGAGGGAGGACGCGAGCTCCTACAATGAGCAGTTCTTC. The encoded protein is CAMREDASSYNEQFF.

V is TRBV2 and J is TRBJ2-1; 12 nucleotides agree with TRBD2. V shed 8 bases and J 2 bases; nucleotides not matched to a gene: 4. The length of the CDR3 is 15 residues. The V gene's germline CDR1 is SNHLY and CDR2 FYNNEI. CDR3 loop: CASARLAGAYNEQFF. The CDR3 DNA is TGTGCCAGCGCAAGACTAGCGGGGGCCTACAATGAGCAGTTCTTC.

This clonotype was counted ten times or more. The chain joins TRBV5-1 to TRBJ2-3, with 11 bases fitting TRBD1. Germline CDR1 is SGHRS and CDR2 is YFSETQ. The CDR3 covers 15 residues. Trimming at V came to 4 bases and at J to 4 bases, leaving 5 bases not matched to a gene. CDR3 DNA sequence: TGCGCCAGCAGCGTAGGGACAGGGGGGCCAGATACGCAGTATTTT. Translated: CASSVGTGGPDTQYF.

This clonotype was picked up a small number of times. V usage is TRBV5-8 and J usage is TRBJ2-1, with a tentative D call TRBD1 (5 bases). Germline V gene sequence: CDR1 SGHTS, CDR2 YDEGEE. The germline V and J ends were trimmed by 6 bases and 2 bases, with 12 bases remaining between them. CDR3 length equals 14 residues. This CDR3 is CASTESGTYNEQFF. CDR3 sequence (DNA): TGTGCCAGCACCGAATCAGGGACCTACAATGAGCAGTTCTTC.

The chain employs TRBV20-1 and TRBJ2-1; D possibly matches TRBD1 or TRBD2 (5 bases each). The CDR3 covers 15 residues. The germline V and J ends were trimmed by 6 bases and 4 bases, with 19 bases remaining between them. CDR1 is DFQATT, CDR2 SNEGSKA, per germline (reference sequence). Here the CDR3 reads CSAPRGQGFYNEQFF. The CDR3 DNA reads TGCAGTGCCCCCCGAGGGCAGGGCTTTTACAATGAGCAGTTCTTC.

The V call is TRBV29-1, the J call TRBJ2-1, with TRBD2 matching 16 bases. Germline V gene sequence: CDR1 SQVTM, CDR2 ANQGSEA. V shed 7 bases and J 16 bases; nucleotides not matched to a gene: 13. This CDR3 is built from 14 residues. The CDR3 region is CSAQGLAGGPAQFF. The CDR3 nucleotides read TGCAGCGCTCAGGGACTAGCGGGGGGGCCGGCGCAATTCTTC.

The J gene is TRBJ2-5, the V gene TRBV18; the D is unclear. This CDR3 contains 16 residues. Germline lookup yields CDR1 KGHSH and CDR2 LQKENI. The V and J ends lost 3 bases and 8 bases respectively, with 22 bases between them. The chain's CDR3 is CASSPGGAGPGGTQYF. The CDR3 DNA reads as TGTGCCAGCTCACCGGGCGGTGCAGGTCCCGGCGGCACCCAGTACTTC.

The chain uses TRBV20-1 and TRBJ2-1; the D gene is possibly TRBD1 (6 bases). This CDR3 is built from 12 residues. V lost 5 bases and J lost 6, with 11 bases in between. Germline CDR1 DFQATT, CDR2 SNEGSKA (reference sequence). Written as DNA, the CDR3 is TGCAGTGCTCCCGAAGGGGGCAATGAGCAGTTCTTC. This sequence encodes CSAPEGGNEQFF.

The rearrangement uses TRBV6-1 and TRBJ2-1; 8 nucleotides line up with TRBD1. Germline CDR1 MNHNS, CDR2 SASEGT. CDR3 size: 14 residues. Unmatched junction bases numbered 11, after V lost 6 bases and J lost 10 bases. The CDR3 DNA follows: TGTGCCAGCAGCCCAGACGGGACAGGCCGCGAGCAGTTCTTC. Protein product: CASSPDGTGREQFF.

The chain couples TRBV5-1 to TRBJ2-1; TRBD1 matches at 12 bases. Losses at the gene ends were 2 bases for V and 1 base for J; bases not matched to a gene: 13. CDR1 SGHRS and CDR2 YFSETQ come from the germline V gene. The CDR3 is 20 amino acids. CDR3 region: CASSFPNGTGGVSSYNEQFF. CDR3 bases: TGCGCCAGCAGCTTCCCAAACGGGACAGGGGGCGTGAGTTCCTACAATGAGCAGTTCTTC. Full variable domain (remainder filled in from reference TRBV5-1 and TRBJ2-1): KAGVTQTPRYLIKTRGQQVTLSCSPISGHRSVSWYQQTPGQGLQFLFEYFSETQRNKGNFPGRFSGRQFSNSRSEMNVSTLELGDSALYLCASSFPNGTGGVSSYNEQFFGPGTRLTVL.

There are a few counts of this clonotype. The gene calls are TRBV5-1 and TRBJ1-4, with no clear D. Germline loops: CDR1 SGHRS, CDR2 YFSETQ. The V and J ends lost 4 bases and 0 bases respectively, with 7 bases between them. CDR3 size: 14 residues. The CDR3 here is CASSPVATNEKLFF. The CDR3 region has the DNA TGCGCCAGCAGCCCCGTCGCAACTAATGAAAAACTGTTTTTT. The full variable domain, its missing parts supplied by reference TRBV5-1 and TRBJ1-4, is KAGVTQTPRYLIKTRGQQVTLSCSPISGHRSVSWYQQTPGQGLQFLFEYFSETQRNKGNFPGRFSGRQFSNSRSEMNVSTLELGDSALYLCASSPVATNEKLFFGSGTQLSVL.

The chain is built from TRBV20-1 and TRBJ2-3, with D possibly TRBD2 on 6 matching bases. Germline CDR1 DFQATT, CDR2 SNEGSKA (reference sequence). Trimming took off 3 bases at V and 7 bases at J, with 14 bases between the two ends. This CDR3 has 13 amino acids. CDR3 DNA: TGCAGTGCTAGGCGGCTCGGGAGCAATACGCAGTATTTT. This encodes CSARRLGSNTQYF.

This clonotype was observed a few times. The CDR3 loop is CASSFRGLVVNEQFF. The CDR3 bases are TGTGCCAGCAGCTTTAGGGGACTAGTCGTTAATGAGCAGTTCTTC. V and J are TRBV7-2 and TRBJ2-1, with 8 bases identical to TRBD2. Germline CDR1 is SGHTA and CDR2 is FQGNSA. The junction had 8 bases not matched to a gene; V was cut back by 3 bases and J by 7 bases. The CDR3 runs to 15 residues. Based on the CDR3 plus reference TRBV7-2 and TRBJ2-1, the full variable domain is GAGVSQSPSNKVTEKGKDVELRCDPISGHTALYWYRQSLGQGLEFLIYFQGNSAPDKSGLPSDRFSAERTGGSVSTLTIQRTQQEDSAVYLCASSFRGLVVNEQFFGPGTRLTVL.

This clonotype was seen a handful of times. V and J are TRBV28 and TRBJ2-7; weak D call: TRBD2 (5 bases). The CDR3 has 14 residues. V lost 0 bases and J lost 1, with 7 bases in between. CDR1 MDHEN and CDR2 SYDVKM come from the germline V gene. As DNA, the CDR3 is TGTGCCAGCAGTTTATGGGGAGATTCCTACGAGCAGTACTTC. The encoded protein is CASSLWGDSYEQYF. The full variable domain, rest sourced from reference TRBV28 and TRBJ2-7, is DVKVTQSSRYLVKRTGEKVFLECVQDMDHENMFWYRQDPGLGLRLIYFSYDVKMKEKGDIPEGYSVSREKKERFSLILESASTNQTSMYLCASSLWGDSYEQYFGPGTRLTVT.

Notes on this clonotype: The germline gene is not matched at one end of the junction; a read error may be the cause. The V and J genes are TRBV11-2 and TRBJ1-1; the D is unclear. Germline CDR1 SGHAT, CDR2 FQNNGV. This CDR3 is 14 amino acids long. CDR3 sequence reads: CASTLRSVNTEAFF. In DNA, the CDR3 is TGTGCCAGCACCTTGCGATCGGTGAACACTGAAGCTTTCTTC.

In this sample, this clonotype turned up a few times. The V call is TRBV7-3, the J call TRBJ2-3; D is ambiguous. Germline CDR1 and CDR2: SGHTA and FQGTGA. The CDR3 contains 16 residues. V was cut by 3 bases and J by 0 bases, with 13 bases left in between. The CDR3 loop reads CASSFDSPTSTDTQYF. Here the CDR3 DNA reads TGTGCCAGCAGCTTTGATTCGCCTACTAGCACAGATACGCAGTATTTT.

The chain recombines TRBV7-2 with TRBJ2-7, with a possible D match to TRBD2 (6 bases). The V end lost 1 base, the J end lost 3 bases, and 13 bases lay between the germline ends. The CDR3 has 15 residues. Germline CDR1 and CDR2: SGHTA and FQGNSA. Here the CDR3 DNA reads TGTGCCAGCAGCTTAGTTCCGGGAGAGGGCTACGAGCAGTACTTC. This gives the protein CASSLVPGEGYEQYF.

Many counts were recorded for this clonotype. The CDR3: CASSSWDGTETQYF. The CDR3 DNA sequence: TGTGCCAGCAGTTCGTGGGACGGAACGGAGACCCAGTACTTC. The genes are TRBV12-3 or TRBV12-4 and TRBJ2-5; D assignment may be TRBD1 or TRBD2 (5 bases each). Trimming pared 4 bases from V and 5 bases from J, leaving 14 bases between. The CDR3 totals 14 residues.

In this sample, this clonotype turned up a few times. The CDR3 protein is CASTIAAGVTRELFF. The CDR3 DNA reads TGTGCCAGCACCATAGCAGCGGGAGTGACCCGGGAGCTGTTTTTT. The genes are TRBV7-2 and TRBJ2-2, with 8 nucleotides matching TRBD2. The V segment lost 7 bases and the J segment 9 bases; nucleotides outside the gene matches: 13. The length of the CDR3 is 15 residues. CDR1 and CDR2 (germline): SGHTA, FQGNSA. Filled out from reference TRBV7-2 and TRBJ2-2, the complete variable domain reads GAGVSQSPSNKVTEKGKDVELRCDPISGHTALYWYRQSLGQGLEFLIYFQGNSAPDKSGLPSDRFSAERTGGSVSTLTIQRTQQEDSAVYLCASTIAAGVTRELFFGEGSRLTVL.

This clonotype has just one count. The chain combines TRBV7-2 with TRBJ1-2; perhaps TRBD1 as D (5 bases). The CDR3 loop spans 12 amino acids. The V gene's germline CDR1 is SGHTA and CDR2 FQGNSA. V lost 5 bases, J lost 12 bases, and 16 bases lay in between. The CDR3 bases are TGTGCCAGCAGCGTAAGCAGGGAGGGCGACACCTTC. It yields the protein CASSVSREGDTF.